This is a list of T cell receptor beta chains from one sample in a study of T-cell reconstitution after alpha-beta-depleted transplantation in children. TCRdb called the PCR reads again in MiXCR, with one record for every CDR3 protein. This sample has 200,000 to 250,000 distinct CDR3 sequences, with approximately 8% found just once. The sequencing used PBMCs, mostly from graft donor cells, collected 180 days after TCRalphabeta/CD19-depleted stem cell transplant. Source of these receptors: a male patient between 10 and 17 years old who had a stem cell transplant for acute lymphoblastic leukemia, so the T cells may come from the graft donor. The conserved cysteine and the conserved F or W are not part of the CDR3 here. Each record gives: clone size, D gene, V gene, CDR3 length, CDR3 protein. The D gene is left open where the match is weak. Clone size is given as once, few, many, or a class for an expanded clone.

clone_size: many; d_call: -; v_call: TRBV10-3; cdr3_length: 14; cdr3_aa: AISEIGFSSTDTQY
clone_size: many; d_call: -; v_call: TRBV18; cdr3_length: 11; cdr3_aa: ASSPFKGYEQY
clone_size: many; d_call: -; v_call: TRBV20-1; cdr3_length: 12; cdr3_aa: SAREGQSNEKLF
clone_size: many; d_call: -; v_call: TRBV11-2; cdr3_length: 14; cdr3_aa: ASSLGTAYPTDTQY
clone_size: many; d_call: TRBD2; v_call: TRBV28; cdr3_length: 16; cdr3_aa: ASSLRLAGAGGAGELF
clone_size: many; d_call: TRBD1; v_call: TRBV5-1; cdr3_length: 15; cdr3_aa: ASSLEQGALSGNTIY
clone_size: many; d_call: TRBD1; v_call: TRBV6-1; cdr3_length: 14; cdr3_aa: ASSEALGQGAGEQY
clone_size: many; d_call: -; v_call: TRBV6-5; cdr3_length: 14; cdr3_aa: ASSPGAPVLNQPQH
clone_size: many; d_call: TRBD1; v_call: TRBV25-1; cdr3_length: 13; cdr3_aa: ASSGTGYSNQPQH
clone_size: many; d_call: -; v_call: TRBV7-2; cdr3_length: 13; cdr3_aa: ASSRWTSSYNEQF
clone_size: many; d_call: TRBD1; v_call: TRBV7-2; cdr3_length: 15; cdr3_aa: ASSPRFGQGKGGELF
clone_size: many; d_call: TRBD1; v_call: TRBV4-3; cdr3_length: 14; cdr3_aa: ASSQAGQGKSRGYT